This is a list of T cell receptor beta chains from one sample in a study of beta chain features in type 1 diabetes. Clones were sequenced by immunoSEQ multiplex PCR, and TCRdb holds only the in-frame ones, with some missing. The table includes hundreds of thousands of clones, over 12% detected once. The sample comprised naive CD4+ T cells from blood. Source of these receptors: a man between 18 and 35 years old with type 1 diabetes. The CDR3 runs from the conserved cysteine through the conserved F or W. The order of the fields is V gene, D gene, J gene, clone size, CDR3 protein, CDR3 DNA. A D gene is named only where the DNA matches it firmly. Clone size is stated in some rows and not others, as once, few, many or a class when expanded.

v_gene: TRBV5-1; d_gene: .; j_gene: TRBJ2-1; abundance: .; CDR3aa: CASSGSAYNEQFF; CDR3nt: TGCGCCAGCAGCGGCTCCGCCTACAATGAGCAGTTCTTC
v_gene: TRBV5-6; d_gene: .; j_gene: TRBJ2-4; abundance: few; CDR3aa: CASSFVRGGNIQYF; CDR3nt: TGTGCCAGCAGCTTTGTAAGGGGTGGAAACATTCAGTACTTC
v_gene: TRBV7-2; d_gene: TRBD1; j_gene: TRBJ2-7; abundance: few; CDR3aa: CASSSDRGEEQYF; CDR3nt: TGTGCCAGCAGCTCGGACAGGGGCGAGGAGCAGTACTTC
v_gene: TRBV18; d_gene: .; j_gene: TRBJ1-3; abundance: .; CDR3aa: CASSAQDSSGNTIYF; CDR3nt: TGTGCCAGCTCAGCACAGGACAGCTCTGGAAACACCATATATTTT
v_gene: TRBV2; d_gene: TRBD1; j_gene: TRBJ1-2; abundance: .; CDR3aa: CASSLKTGVAIYGYTF; CDR3nt: TGTGCCAGCAGTCTGAAGACAGGGGTGGCCATCTATGGCTACACCTTC
v_gene: TRBV18; d_gene: .; j_gene: TRBJ2-3; abundance: .; CDR3aa: CASFTSLALTDTQYF; CDR3nt: TGTGCCAGCTTCACGTCGCTAGCTCTCACAGATACGCAGTATTTT
v_gene: TRBV9; d_gene: TRBD1; j_gene: TRBJ2-1; abundance: .; CDR3aa: CASSNRGAGGNEQFF; CDR3nt: TGTGCCAGCAGCAATAGAGGGGCAGGGGGTAATGAGCAGTTCTTC
v_gene: TRBV19; d_gene: .; j_gene: TRBJ2-1; abundance: .; CDR3aa: CASSPSLLIGTVGLAGYNEQFF; CDR3nt: TGTGCCAGTAGTCCGTCATTACTTATCGGGACCGTAGGACTGGCAGGCTACAATGAGCAGTTCTTC
v_gene: TRBV5-1; d_gene: .; j_gene: TRBJ2-3; abundance: .; CDR3aa: CASMTVTSTDTQYF; CDR3nt: TGCGCCAGTATGACAGTTACTAGCACAGATACGCAGTATTTT
v_gene: TRBV6-5; d_gene: .; j_gene: TRBJ1-5; abundance: .; CDR3aa: CASTWTGGGPQHF; CDR3nt: TGTGCCAGCACCTGGACGGGGGGAGGGCCCCAGCATTTT
v_gene: TRBV7-9; d_gene: TRBD2; j_gene: TRBJ2-5; abundance: .; CDR3aa: CASSRTSGGETQYF; CDR3nt: TGTGCCAGCTCGAGGACTAGCGGGGGTGAGACCCAGTACTTC
v_gene: TRBV5-4; d_gene: TRBD1; j_gene: TRBJ2-1; abundance: few; CDR3aa: CASRVTGGRDNEQFF; CDR3nt: TGTGCCAGCAGGGTGACAGGGGGGAGGGACAATGAGCAGTTCTTC
v_gene: TRBV25-1; d_gene: TRBD2; j_gene: TRBJ2-3; abundance: few; CDR3aa: CASTPRGRAADTQYF; CDR3nt: TGTGCCAGCACTCCCCGCGGGAGGGCTGCGGATACGCAGTATTTT
v_gene: TRBV5-4; d_gene: .; j_gene: TRBJ2-5; abundance: few; CDR3aa: CASRGAGSQETQYF; CDR3nt: TGTGCCAGCAGAGGGGCGGGGTCCCAAGAGACCCAGTACTTC
v_gene: TRBV7-9; d_gene: TRBD1; j_gene: TRBJ2-5; abundance: few; CDR3aa: CASSSRGQPVTQYF; CDR3nt: TGTGCCAGCAGCTCCCGGGGACAGCCCGTCACCCAGTACTTC
v_gene: TRBV7-9; d_gene: .; j_gene: TRBJ2-5; abundance: few; CDR3aa: CASSTRGTQYF; CDR3nt: TGTGCCAGCAGCACGAGGGGGACCCAGTACTTC
v_gene: TRBV7-9; d_gene: .; j_gene: TRBJ1-2; abundance: .; CDR3aa: CASSLGLYYGYTF; CDR3nt: TGTGCCAGCAGCTTGGGGCTTTACTATGGCTACACCTTC
v_gene: TRBV4-1; d_gene: .; j_gene: TRBJ1-5; abundance: .; CDR3aa: CASSQNDRTNQPQHF; CDR3nt: TGCGCCAGCAGCCAAAATGACAGAACCAATCAGCCCCAGCATTTT
v_gene: TRBV6-5; d_gene: .; j_gene: TRBJ1-2; abundance: few; CDR3aa: CASSFNRVNYGYTF; CDR3nt: TGTGCCAGCAGCTTCAACAGGGTCAACTATGGCTACACCTTC
v_gene: TRBV11-1; d_gene: .; j_gene: TRBJ2-1; abundance: .; CDR3aa: CASSLDLGGSYNEQFF; CDR3nt: TGTGCCAGCAGCTTAGATTTGGGGGGCTCCTACAATGAGCAGTTCTTC
v_gene: TRBV7-3; d_gene: .; j_gene: TRBJ1-6; abundance: few; CDR3aa: CASSTGLADSPLHF; CDR3nt: TGTGCCAGCAGCACAGGGTTGGCTGATTCACCCCTCCACTTT
v_gene: TRBV19; d_gene: .; j_gene: TRBJ2-1; abundance: few; CDR3aa: CASSIYGNEQFF; CDR3nt: TGTGCCAGTAGTATATACGGGAATGAGCAGTTCTTC
v_gene: TRBV6-5; d_gene: .; j_gene: TRBJ1-4; abundance: few; CDR3aa: CASSSPGHGEKLFF; CDR3nt: TGTGCCAGCAGTAGCCCGGGCCACGGGGAAAAACTGTTTTTT
v_gene: TRBV30; d_gene: .; j_gene: TRBJ2-7; abundance: few; CDR3aa: CAWNVPGPYEQYF; CDR3nt: TGTGCCTGGAACGTTCCTGGACCCTACGAGCAGTACTTC
v_gene: TRBV2; d_gene: .; j_gene: TRBJ2-6; abundance: once; CDR3aa: CASSRDTHPGANVLTF; CDR3nt: TGTGCCAGCAGTCGGGACACCCATCCTGGGGCCAACGTCCTGACTTTC
v_gene: TRBV4-1; d_gene: .; j_gene: TRBJ2-7; abundance: few; CDR3aa: CASSLSGVSYEQYF; CDR3nt: TGCGCCAGCAGCCTGTCGGGAGTCTCCTACGAGCAGTACTTC
v_gene: TRBV4-1; d_gene: .; j_gene: TRBJ1-6; abundance: few; CDR3aa: CASSQAPARQEVSPLHF; CDR3nt: TGCGCCAGCAGCCAAGCCCCTGCCCGACAGGAAGTTTCACCCCTCCACTTT